This T cell receptor (beta chain) appears in the sequencing data of a study of blood T cell repertoires in COVID-19. At the level of the study: The United States, Italy and Spain provided the acute and convalescent COVID-19 samples. PBMCs, B-cell-depleted T cells, or T cells were the source of the cDNA or gDNA that made up the material.

In the original processing: Nucleated cell counts were estimated from reference gene primer amplification. Measured with immunoSEQ multiplex PCR; TCRdb has only the in-frame clones, and not every one. Clonal size and the V and J genes are those of that table, whereas D and trimming came from the DNA. This repertoire shows 100,000 to 150,000 clones, approximately 85% found once; its top ten account for approximately 18%. Seattle participants joined during active infection and were tracked over time. This clone was picked up one time. Germline V gene sequence: CDR1 MNHEY, CDR2 SVGEGT. The germline V and J ends were trimmed by 2 bases and 2 bases, with 25 bases remaining between them. The CDR3 covers 20 residues.

This TCR derives from a man aged 25-45 years with COVID-19, enrolled during active disease. The gene calls are TRBV6-2 or TRBV6-3 and TRBJ2-1; D possibly corresponds to TRBD1 (6 bases). Sequenced material: peripheral blood. CDR3 amino acids: CASSYNFFARGRTPYNEQFF. The CDR3 region has the DNA TGTGCCAGCAGTTACAATTTTTTCGCCAGGGGTCGTACGCCCTACAATGAGCAGTTCTTC.